The source of this T cell receptor beta chain is a study of T-cell memory formation after mild COVID-19. This clonotype was found a few times. Using its own MiXCR run on the 5' RACE reads, TCRdb lists one record per CDR3 protein. The sample lists around 200,000 distinct CDR3 sequences, over 9.5% occurring once. CDR1 is SGHNT and CDR2 is YYREEE in the germline V gene (reference sequence). The CDR3 extends over 17 amino acids. V was shortened by 3 bases and J by 1 base, with 20 bases between the two germline ends. This chain connects TRBV5-4 to TRBJ2-7; either TRBD1 or TRBD2 may fit D (5 bases each). This sequence originates from a man younger than 35 who had mild COVID-19 (a few samples of this study predate the infection). Cell type and time point are not known. The source material was PBMCs or a T cell subset sorted from them (not recorded which). CDR3 loop: CASSSPWGTGKSYEQYF. CDR3 bases: TGTGCCAGCAGCTCTCCATGGGGCACGGGGAAGTCCTACGAGCAGTACTTC.